This TCR beta chain is drawn from a study of blood T cell repertoires in COVID-19. Overall study context: PBMCs, B-cell-depleted T cells, or T cells provided the cDNA or gDNA that made up the material.

The method was immunoSEQ multiplex PCR; TCRdb's version includes in-frame clones alone and lacks a portion of them. The sample gives 130,000 or so clones, about 74% of which show up once; roughly 8.6% is in the top ten. This clonotype was obtained from a human donor in a cohort sampled during active COVID-19. Sequencing was performed on peripheral blood.

The CDR3 region is CASSLEGGRGGTGELFF. The CDR3 nucleotides read TGTGCCAGCAGCTTGGAGGGCGGGAGAGGGGGAACCGGGGAGCTGTTTTTT. The V gene is TRBV5-4, the J gene TRBJ2-2, with a tentative D call TRBD2 (7 bases). CDR1 and CDR2 from the germline V gene are SGHNT and YYREEE (reference sequence). There are 17 residues in the CDR3. V was trimmed by 0 bases and J by 5 bases, leaving 17 bases between them.